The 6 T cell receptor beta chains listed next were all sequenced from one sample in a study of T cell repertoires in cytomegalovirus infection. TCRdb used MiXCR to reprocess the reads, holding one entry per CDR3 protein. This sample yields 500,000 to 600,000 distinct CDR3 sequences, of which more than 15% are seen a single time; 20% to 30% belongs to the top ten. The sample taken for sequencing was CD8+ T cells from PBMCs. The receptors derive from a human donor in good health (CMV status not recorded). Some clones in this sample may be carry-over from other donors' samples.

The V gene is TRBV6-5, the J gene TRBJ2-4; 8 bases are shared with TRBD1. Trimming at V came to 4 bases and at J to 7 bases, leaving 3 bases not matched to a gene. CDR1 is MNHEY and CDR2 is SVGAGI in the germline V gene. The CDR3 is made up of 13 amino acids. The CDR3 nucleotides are TGTGCCAGCAGTTTAGGACAGGGCAACATTCAGTACTTC. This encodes CASSLGQGNIQYF.

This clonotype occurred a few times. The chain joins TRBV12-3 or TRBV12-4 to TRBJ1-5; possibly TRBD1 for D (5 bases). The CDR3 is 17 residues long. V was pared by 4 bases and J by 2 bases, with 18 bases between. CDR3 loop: CASSSQGVAHGNQPQHF. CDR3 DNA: TGTGCCAGCAGTTCCCAGGGTGTCGCCCATGGCAATCAGCCCCAGCATTTT.

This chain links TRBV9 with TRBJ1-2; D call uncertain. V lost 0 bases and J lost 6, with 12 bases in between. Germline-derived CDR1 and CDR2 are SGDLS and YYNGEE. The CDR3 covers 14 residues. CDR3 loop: CASSVVPNRNGYTF. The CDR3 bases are TGTGCCAGCAGCGTAGTCCCCAATCGGAATGGCTACACCTTC. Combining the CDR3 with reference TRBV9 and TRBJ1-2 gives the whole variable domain DSGVTQTPKHLITATGQRVTLRCSPRSGDLSVYWYQQSLDQGLQFLIQYYNGEERAKGNILERFSAQQFPDLHSELNLSSLELGDSALYFCASSVVPNRNGYTFGSGTRLTVV.

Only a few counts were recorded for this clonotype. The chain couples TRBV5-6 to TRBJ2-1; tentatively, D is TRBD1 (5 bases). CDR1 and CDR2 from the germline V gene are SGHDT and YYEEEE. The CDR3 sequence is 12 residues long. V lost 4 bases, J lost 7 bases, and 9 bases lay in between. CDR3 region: CASSPGMNEQFF. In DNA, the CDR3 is TGTGCCAGCAGCCCAGGGATGAATGAGCAGTTCTTC.

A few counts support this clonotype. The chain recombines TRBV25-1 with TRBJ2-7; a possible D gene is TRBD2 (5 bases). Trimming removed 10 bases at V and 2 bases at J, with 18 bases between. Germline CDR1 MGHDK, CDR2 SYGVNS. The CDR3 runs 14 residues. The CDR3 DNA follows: TGTGCCACTACGGTGATGGGAGATCCCTACGAGCAGTACTTC. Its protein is CATTVMGDPYEQYF.

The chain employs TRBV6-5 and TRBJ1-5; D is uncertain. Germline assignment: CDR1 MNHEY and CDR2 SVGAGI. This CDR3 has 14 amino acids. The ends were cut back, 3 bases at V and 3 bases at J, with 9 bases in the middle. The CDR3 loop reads CASSYRGINQPQHF. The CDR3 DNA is TGTGCCAGCAGTTATAGAGGGATCAATCAGCCCCAGCATTTT.